This TCR beta chain originates from a study of regulatory T cells in long-lasting Graves disease. Stated time point: persistent/refractory GD, antithyroid drugs over 5 years with positive TRAb. PBMC RNA served as the TCR library source. The source of the patients was an endocrinology department in Xi'an, China. Building the TCR beta libraries relied on iRepertoire HTBI primers, and CDR3 regions underwent Arm-PCR. TCRdb called the multiplex PCR reads again in MiXCR, with one record for every CDR3 protein. Among around 400,000 distinct CDR3 sequences listed, over 20% were seen once. The study's findings and limits: New patients shared 800 to 1,000 public clonotypes, fewer than the roughly 2,700 shared by persistent patients.

This clonotype was observed many times. Its antigen is unknown. The TCR sequence derives from a female donor with Graves disease. The source material was peripheral blood mononuclear cells (PBMCs), sampled when the disease was refractory, from a patient treated with antithyroid drugs.

CDR3 sequence: CSSTGGSYYGYTF. DNA for the CDR3: TGCAGCTCGACCGGAGGCAGTTATTATGGCTACACCTTC. This rearrangement joins TRBV29-1 to TRBJ1-2; D not certain. Germline CDR1 reads SQVTM; CDR2 reads ANQGSEA. The V and J ends lost 8 bases and 5 bases respectively, with 18 bases between them. This CDR3 comprises 13 residues.